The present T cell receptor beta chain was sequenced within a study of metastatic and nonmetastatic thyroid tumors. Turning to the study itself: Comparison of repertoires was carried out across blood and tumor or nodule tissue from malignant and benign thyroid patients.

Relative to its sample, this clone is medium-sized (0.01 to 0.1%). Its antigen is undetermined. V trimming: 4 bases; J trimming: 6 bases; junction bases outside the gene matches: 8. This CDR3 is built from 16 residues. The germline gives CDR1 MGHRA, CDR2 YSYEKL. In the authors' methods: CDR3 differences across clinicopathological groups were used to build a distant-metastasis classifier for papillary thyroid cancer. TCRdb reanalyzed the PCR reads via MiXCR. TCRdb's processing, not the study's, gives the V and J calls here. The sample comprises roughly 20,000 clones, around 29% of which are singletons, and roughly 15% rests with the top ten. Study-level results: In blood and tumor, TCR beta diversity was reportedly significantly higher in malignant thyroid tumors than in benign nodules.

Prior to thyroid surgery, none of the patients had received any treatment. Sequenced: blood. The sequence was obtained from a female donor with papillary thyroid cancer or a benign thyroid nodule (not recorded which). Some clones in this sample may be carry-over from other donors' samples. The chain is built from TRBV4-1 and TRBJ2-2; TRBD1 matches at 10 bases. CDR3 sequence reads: CASSPVTGGIPGELFF. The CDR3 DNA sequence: TGCGCCAGCAGCCCTGTGACAGGGGGCATACCCGGGGAGCTGTTTTTT.